This T cell receptor (beta chain) was identified in a study of OX40 agonist ivuxolimab in advanced cancers. Across the study: From roughly 23 to 90 years was the age range, with a mean of about 54 years, and around 84% were male.

Sequenced by immunoSEQ multiplex PCR; TCRdb stores in-frame clones only, minus some. The sample has roughly 70,000 clones, around 90% seen once. The CDR3 sequence is 14 residues long. Germline V CDR1 and CDR2: LGHNA, YSLEER. The V and J ends lost 8 bases and 6 bases, in that order; junction bases with no gene match: 7. The receptor comes from an adult with an advanced solid tumor such as melanoma, head and neck, liver or kidney cancer. This chain links TRBV4-3 with TRBJ2-1, with 10 positions matching TRBD1. Sample: CD4+ or CD8+ T cells sorted from blood, taken in a trial of the OX40 agonist ivuxolimab. CDR3 loop: CASGGTGVGNEQFF. As DNA, the CDR3 is TGCGCCAGCGGCGGGACAGGGGTCGGCAATGAGCAGTTCTTC.